A selection of T cell receptor beta chains follows, all from one sample in a study of blood T cells in healthy people across ages. Each CDR3 protein is one row after TCRdb ran MiXCR on the 5' RACE reads. Among around 650,000 distinct CDR3 sequences listed, roughly 43% were seen once. Material: blood. These receptor sequences come from an elderly man in good health. The CDR3 runs from the conserved cysteine through the conserved F or W. The order of the fields is V gene, CDR3 protein.

TRBV6-2/TRBV6-3	CASRTGAREQYF
TRBV15	CVTSRGGPLYEQYF
TRBV29-1	CSVVKQGVRTEAFF
TRBV20-1	CSARATGGDEQFF
TRBV5-1	CASSYYGENQETQYF
TRBV20-1	CRPTPGTSGRIIHEQFF
TRBV29-1	CSVAGALLRGTQYF
TRBV12-3/TRBV12-4	CASKMYGETETQYF
TRBV5-6	CASSFKRLNQETQYF
TRBV4-2	CASSQVAGPNGNEQFF
TRBV13	CASSLRDPMDEQYF
TRBV28	CASSHDRDYEQYF
TRBV7-3	CASSLVASGTYNEQYF
TRBV6-6	CASSYYPMGNEQFF
TRBV7-2	CASSLGTFNNEQYF
TRBV7-8	CASSLGGVGEQYF
TRBV11-2	CASSSGTGINEQYF